The present T cell receptor beta chain was sequenced within a study of cytomegalovirus exposure and HLA in healthy donors. Overall study results and limits: Accurate predictions that matched the HLA-A and HLA-B alleles of most subjects were reportedly made from TCR beta sequences. Later on, an analysis found that several of the most significant clusters appeared to be linked to common viral pathogens, which included parvovirus B19.

As to this clone: Its target is unknown. Other DNA sequences from this sample encode an identical CDR3 as well.

Primers: 60 Vbeta forward and 13 Jbeta reverse. The method was immunoSEQ multiplex PCR; TCRdb's version includes in-frame clones alone and lacks a portion of them. This sample yields roughly 170,000 clones, of which approximately 84% are seen a single time; 0.95% to 1.3% belongs to the top ten. The CDR3 consists of 13 residues. The V gene lost 4 bases and the J gene lost 8 bases, with 12 bases spanning the gap. Germline lookup yields CDR1 MNHEY and CDR2 SMNVEV (reference sequence). The chain carries TRBV27 and TRBJ2-1; a possible D gene is TRBD2 (6 bases). Sequencing was performed on PBMCs. This clonotype was sampled from a man under 40 in good health and CMV-seronegative. The CDR3 loop reads CASSSSGSYEQFF. CDR3 DNA: TGTGCCAGCAGTTCTTCCGGGAGTTATGAGCAGTTCTTC.